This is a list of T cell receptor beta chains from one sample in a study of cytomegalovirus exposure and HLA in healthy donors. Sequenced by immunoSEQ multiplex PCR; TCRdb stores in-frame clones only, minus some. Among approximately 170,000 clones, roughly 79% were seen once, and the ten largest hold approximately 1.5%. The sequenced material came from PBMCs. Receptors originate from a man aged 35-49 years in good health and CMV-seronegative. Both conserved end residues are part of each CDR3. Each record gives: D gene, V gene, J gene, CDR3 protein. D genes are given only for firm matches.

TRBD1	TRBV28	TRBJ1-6	CASSLPGQGYNSPLHF
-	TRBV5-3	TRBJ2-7	CARSQTGSSYEQYF
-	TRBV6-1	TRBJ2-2	CASSDGVTTGELFF
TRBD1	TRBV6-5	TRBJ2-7	CASQKFGQAYEQYF
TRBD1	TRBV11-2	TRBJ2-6	CASSLRPDRTLSGANGLTF
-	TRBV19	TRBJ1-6	CASSGQAASPLHF
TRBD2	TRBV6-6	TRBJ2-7	CASRPIAGPYEQYF
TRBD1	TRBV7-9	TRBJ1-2	CASSFGQGEGYTF
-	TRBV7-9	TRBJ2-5	CASSSVQSQETQYF
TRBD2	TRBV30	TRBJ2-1	CAAVIAGPEQFF
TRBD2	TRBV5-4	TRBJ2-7	CASSLLLAGYEQYF
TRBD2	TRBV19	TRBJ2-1	CASSISLAGVSEQFF
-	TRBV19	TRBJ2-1	CASSTEAGTYNEQFF
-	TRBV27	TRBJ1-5	CASSFSGAAQPQHF
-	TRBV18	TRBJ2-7	CASSPGTSTYEQYF
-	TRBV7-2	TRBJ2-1	CASSFEGRDEQFF
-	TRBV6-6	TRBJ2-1	CASSNAQVSYNEQFF
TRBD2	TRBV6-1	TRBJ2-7	CASTWVTSGSYEQYF
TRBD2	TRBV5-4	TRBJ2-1	CASSQDTGGGYNEQFF
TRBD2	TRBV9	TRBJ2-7	CASSVGLAGIYEQYF
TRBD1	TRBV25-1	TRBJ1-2	CASRDRGQGYTF
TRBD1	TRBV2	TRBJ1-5	CASSGTGENQPQHF
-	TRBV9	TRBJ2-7	CASSAGLTPYEQYF
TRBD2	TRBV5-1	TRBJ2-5	CASSLGVSGSHETQYF
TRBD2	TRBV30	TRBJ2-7	CAWATSGRVEQYF
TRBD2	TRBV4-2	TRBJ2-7	CASSQDPPGAGGPGEQYF
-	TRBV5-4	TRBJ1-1	CASSLEENTEAFF
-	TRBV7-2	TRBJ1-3	CAVGGSSSGNTIYF
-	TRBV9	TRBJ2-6	CASATGTPNGANVLTF
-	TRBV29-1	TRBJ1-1	CSVESGLNTEAFF
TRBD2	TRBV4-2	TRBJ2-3	CASSLPTSGIGDTQYF
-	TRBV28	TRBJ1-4	CASSHYRDATNEKLFF
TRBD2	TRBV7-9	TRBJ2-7	CASSPNGLAGGYEQYF
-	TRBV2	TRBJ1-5	CASRGQGSNQPQHF
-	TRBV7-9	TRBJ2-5	CSSSPDGGTQYF
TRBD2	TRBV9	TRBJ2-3	CASSVTGRGSDTQYF
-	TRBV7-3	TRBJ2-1	CASSLRGEQFF
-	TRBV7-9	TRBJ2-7	CASSRTGNEQYF
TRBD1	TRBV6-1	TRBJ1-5	CASSRQGGQPQHF
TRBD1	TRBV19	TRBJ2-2	CASTRQGANTGELFF
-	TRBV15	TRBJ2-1	CATSSGTQGWNEQFF
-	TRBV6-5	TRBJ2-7	CASSFTGEVYEQYF
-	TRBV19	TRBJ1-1	CASSIVASGDTEAFF
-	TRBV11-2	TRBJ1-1	CASRSIRGGTEAFF
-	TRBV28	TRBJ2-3	CASSVLDTQYF
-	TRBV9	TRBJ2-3	CASSGDIADTQYF
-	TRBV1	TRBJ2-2	CTSSPRGGRAGELFF
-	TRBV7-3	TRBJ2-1	CASSPGQGPRYWGEQFF
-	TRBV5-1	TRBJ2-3	CASSLTGSVDTQYF
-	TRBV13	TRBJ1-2	CASSVAPIQGASF
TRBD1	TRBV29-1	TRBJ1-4	CSGSDRDNEKLFF
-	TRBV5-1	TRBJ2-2	CASSLDPGSGELFF
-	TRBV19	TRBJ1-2	CASSISRPWQTPRRGYTF
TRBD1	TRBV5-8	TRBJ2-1	CASSLGQGSIFYNEQFF
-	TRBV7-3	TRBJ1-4	CASSLYRATNEKLFF